The T cell receptor beta chain under discussion was sequenced for a study of monozygotic twins with inflammatory bowel disease (dated by TCRdb to 2018 to 2020). In terms of the full investigation: The full study comprised 30 or so monozygotic twin pairs: nine German pairs (four IBD-concordant, five IBD-discordant) and 19 IBD-discordant Danish pairs. Each individual had, on average, about 151 000 unique TCRalpha sequences and 181 000 unique TCRbeta sequences available for analysis. Disease-associated traits were sought mainly through comparisons between IBD patients and their genetically identical healthy co-twins within discordant pairs. What the authors observed across the whole study: IBD patients shared fewer clonotypes with other individuals than healthy twins did, most markedly in patients showing signs of disease activity. Distinction between different T cell subtypes could not be achieved in the analysis. A decrease in TCRbeta repertoire diversity, as measured by inverse Simpson index, was observed in IBD patients compared with their healthy co-twins. Repertoire similarity did not differ between concordant and discordant twins, which could be due to limited statistical power. Background noise and inter-individual variability may have been introduced into the repertoires by the differing immunosuppressive treatments among patients. The results gave no support for a single strong signal or clonotype linked to IBD.

The library was made by 5' RACE. Preparation of each TCR library used around 3,500 ng of total RNA. For each sample, cDNA synthesis with SMARTScribe reverse transcriptase was split into eight separate reactions. During cDNA synthesis, template switching introduced unique molecular identifiers that contained a 6-nucleotide sample barcode. TCRalpha and TCRbeta cDNA was amplified in two nested PCRs of approximately 17 and 9 cycles, and bead purification was carried out after each PCR. Before amplification, cDNA was treated with uracil DNA-glycosylase and purified using the QIAquick PCR purification kit. The second PCR added Illumina TruSeq-compatible adapters along with sample-specific barcodes. Library quality and concentration were checked on TapeStation and Qubit, and libraries were pooled at roughly 5.1 ng each. Sequencing of the pooled libraries was done on an Illumina HiSeq2500 single-index Rapid Run using custom sequencing primers and 2 x 100 bp reads. Under the source paper's analysis protocol: MiGEC version 1.2.6 was used for UMI-based consensus assembly, which corrected PCR and sequencing errors. MiXCR version 2.1.1 handled V(D)J alignment, clonotype assembly and CDR3 extraction. Normalisation of gene usage, clonotype sharing and MAIT/NKT TCR abundance was achieved by analysing the top 1000, 10 000 and 20 000 clonotypes per sample. After downsampling to 27 000 UMIs, diversity was calculated as the inverse Simpson index using the vegan R package. Paired Mann-Whitney U tests were applied to discordant twin pairs, and Benjamini-Hochberg correction was used for multiple testing. Reads reprocessed by TCRdb are summarized as one entry per CDR3 protein sequence, and DNA is absent. V and J calls and clone size were set by TCRdb, not the authors. The table kept for this sample lists roughly 120,000 distinct CDR3 sequences. The biggest ten clones account for about an eighth of the sample.

Worth noting for this clonotype: Its binding antigen is unknown.

From each donor, an approximately 2.5 ml peripheral blood sample was drawn into PAXgene tubes and stored at -80 degrees C. Total RNA was isolated from whole blood with the PAXgene blood miRNA kit on an automated QIAcube, without T cell sorting. Deep TCRalpha and TCRbeta repertoire profiling with unique molecular barcoding was performed on peripheral blood of monozygotic twin pairs concordant or discordant for inflammatory bowel disease. Smoking habits were recorded for all twin pairs, and each individual was classified as a current, former or never smoker. The CDR3 covers 18 residues, taking in both the cysteine and the phenylalanine. No DNA appears here.

The source of this sequence is a human donor with ulcerative colitis or Crohn's disease, or a healthy co-twin of an affected twin (not recorded which). The rearranged segments are TRBV12-3 or TRBV12-4 and TRBJ2-1; the TCRdb call, TRBD1, lacks DNA for checking. Sequencing was done on a sample of blood. CDR3 loop: CASSLVMGGRGHPNEQFF.